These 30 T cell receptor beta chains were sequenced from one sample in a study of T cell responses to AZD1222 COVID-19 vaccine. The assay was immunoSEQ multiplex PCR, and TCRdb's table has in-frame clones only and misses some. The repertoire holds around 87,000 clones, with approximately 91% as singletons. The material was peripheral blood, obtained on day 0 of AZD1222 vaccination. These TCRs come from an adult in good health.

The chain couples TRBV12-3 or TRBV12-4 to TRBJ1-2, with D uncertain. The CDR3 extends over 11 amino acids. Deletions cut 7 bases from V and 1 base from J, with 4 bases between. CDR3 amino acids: CASIRNYGYTF. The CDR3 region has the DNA TGTGCCAGCATACGTAACTATGGCTACACCTTC.

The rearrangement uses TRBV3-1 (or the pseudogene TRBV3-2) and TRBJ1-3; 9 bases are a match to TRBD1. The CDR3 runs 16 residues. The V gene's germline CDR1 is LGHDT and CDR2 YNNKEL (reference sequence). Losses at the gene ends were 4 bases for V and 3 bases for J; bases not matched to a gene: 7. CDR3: CASSLTGGAGGNTIYF. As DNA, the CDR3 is TGTGCCAGCAGCCTTACAGGGGGCGCCGGTGGAAACACCATATATTTT.

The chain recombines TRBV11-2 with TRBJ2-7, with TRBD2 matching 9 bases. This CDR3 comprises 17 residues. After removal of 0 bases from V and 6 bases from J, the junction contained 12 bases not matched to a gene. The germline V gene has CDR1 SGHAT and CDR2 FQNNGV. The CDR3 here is CASSLDRFSGLAREQYF. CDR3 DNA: TGTGCCAGCAGCTTAGACCGCTTTTCGGGACTAGCACGCGAGCAGTACTTC.

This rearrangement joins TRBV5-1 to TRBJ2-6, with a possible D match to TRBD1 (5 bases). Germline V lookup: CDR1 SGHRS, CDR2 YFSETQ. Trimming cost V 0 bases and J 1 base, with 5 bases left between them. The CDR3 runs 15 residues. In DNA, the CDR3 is TGCGCCAGCAGCTTGGCAGGGTCTGGGGCCAACGTCCTGACTTTC. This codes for CASSLAGSGANVLTF.

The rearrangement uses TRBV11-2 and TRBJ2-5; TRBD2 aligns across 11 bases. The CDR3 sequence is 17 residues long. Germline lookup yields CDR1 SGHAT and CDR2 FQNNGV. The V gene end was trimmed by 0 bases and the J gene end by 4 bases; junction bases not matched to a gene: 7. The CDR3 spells CASSLDVLAGVGETQYF. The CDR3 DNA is TGTGCCAGCAGCTTAGACGTACTAGCGGGGGTAGGAGAGACCCAGTACTTC.

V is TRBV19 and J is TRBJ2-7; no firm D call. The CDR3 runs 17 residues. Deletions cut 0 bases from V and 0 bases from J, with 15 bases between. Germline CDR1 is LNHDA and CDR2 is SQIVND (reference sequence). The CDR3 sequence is CASSIEVGPSSSYEQYF. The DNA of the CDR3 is TGTGCCAGTAGTATAGAGGTCGGCCCTTCAAGCTCCTACGAGCAGTACTTC.

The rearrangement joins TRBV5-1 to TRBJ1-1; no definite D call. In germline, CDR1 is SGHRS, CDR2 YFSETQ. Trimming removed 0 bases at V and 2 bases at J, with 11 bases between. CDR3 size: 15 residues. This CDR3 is CASSLAGDQNTEAFF. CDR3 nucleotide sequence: TGCGCCAGCAGCTTGGCAGGAGACCAAAACACTGAAGCTTTCTTT.

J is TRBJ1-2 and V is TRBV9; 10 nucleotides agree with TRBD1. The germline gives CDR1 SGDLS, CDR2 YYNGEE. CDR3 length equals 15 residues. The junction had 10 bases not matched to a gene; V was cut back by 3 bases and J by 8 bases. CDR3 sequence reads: CASSARQGAPLGYTF. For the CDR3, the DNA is TGTGCCAGCAGCGCCAGACAGGGGGCCCCCCTGGGCTACACCTTC.

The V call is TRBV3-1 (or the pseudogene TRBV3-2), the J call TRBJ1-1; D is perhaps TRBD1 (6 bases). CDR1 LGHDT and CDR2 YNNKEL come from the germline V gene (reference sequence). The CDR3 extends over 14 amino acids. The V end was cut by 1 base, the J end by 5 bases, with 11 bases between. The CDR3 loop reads CASSQARGGTEAFF. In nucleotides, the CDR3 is TGTGCCAGCAGCCAAGCGAGGGGGGGAACTGAAGCTTTCTTT.

CDR3 region: CASNIGTLGRGGYTF. Here the CDR3 DNA reads TGTGCCAGCAATATAGGGACTTTAGGTAGAGGTGGCTACACCTTC. V and J are TRBV28 and TRBJ1-2; a weak D match, TRBD1 (5 bases). CDR1 MDHEN and CDR2 SYDVKM come from the germline V gene. The CDR3 has 15 residues. With 7 bases removed from V and 7 bases from J, the gap between germline ends came to 22 bases.

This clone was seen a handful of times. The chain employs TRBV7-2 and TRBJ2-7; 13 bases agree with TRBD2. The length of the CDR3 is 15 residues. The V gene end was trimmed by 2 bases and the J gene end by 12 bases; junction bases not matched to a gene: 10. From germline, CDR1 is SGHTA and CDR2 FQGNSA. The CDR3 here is CASSLNVGLAGVLYF. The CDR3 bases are TGTGCCAGCAGCTTAAACGTCGGACTAGCGGGGGTTCTGTACTTC. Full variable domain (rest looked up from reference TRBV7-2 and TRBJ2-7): GAGVSQSPSNKVTEKGKDVELRCDPISGHTALYWYRQSLGQGLEFLIYFQGNSAPDKSGLPSDRFSAERTGGSVSTLTIQRTQQEDSAVYLCASSLNVGLAGVLYFGPGTRLTVT.

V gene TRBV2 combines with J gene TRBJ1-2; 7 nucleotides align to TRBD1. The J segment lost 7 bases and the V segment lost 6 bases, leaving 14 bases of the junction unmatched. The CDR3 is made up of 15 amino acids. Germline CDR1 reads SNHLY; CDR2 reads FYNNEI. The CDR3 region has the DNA TGTGCCAGCAGCGATTCGATTCAGGGGGGCCGTGGCTACACCTTC. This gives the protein CASSDSIQGGRGYTF.

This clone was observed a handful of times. The CDR3 loop is CASSRDSVNYGYTF. In DNA form, the CDR3 reads TGTGCCAGCAGTAGGGACAGTGTGAACTATGGCTACACCTTC. This chain links TRBV6-5 with TRBJ1-2; 7 bases fit TRBD1. Germline values: CDR1 MNHEY, CDR2 SVGAGI. V was clipped by 5 bases and J by 2 bases; unmatched bases: 5. The CDR3 covers 14 residues.

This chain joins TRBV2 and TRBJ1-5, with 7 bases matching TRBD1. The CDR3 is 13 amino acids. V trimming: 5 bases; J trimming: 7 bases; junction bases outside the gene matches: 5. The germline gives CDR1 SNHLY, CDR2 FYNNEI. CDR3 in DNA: TGTGCCAGCAGTACAGGGGAGGGGCAGCCCCAGCATTTT. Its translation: CASSTGEGQPQHF.

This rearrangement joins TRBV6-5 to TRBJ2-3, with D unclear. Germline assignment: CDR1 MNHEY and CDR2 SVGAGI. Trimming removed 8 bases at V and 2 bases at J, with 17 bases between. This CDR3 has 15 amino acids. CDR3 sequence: CASRELAGHTDTQYF. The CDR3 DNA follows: TGTGCCAGCCGAGAACTCGCAGGTCACACAGATACGCAGTATTTT.

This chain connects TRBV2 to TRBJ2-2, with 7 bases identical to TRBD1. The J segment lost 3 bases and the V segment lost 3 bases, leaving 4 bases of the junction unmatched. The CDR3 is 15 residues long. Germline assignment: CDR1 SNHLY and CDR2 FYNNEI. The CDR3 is CASSDETGYTGELFF. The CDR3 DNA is TGTGCCAGCAGTGATGAGACAGGGTACACCGGGGAGCTGTTTTTT.

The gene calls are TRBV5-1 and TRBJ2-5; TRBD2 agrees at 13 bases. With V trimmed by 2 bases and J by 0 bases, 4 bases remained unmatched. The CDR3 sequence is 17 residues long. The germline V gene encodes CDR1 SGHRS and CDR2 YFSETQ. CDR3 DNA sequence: TGCGCCAGCAGCTTAACCGGGACTAGCGGGGACCAAGAGACCCAGTACTTC. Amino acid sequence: CASSLTGTSGDQETQYF. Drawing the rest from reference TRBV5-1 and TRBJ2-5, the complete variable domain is KAGVTQTPRYLIKTRGQQVTLSCSPISGHRSVSWYQQTPGQGLQFLFEYFSETQRNKGNFPGRFSGRQFSNSRSEMNVSTLELGDSALYLCASSLTGTSGDQETQYFGPGTRLLVL.

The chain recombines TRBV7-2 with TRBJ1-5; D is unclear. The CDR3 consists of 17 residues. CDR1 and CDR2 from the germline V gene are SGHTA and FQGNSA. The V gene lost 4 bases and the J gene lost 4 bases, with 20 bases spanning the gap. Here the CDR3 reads CASSSRSATFTNQPQHF. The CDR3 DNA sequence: TGTGCCAGCAGCTCACGTTCGGCTACTTTTACTAATCAGCCCCAGCATTTT.

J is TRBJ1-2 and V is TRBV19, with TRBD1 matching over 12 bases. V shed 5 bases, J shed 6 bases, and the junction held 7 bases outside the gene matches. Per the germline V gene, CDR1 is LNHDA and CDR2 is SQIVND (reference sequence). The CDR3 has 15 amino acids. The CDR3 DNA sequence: TGTGCCAGTAGTGCACCGGGACAGGGGGCGCATGGCTACACCTTC. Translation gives CASSAPGQGAHGYTF.

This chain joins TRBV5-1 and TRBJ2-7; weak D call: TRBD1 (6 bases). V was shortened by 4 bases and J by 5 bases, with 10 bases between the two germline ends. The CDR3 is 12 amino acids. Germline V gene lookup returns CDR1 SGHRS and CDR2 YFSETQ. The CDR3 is CASSIQGNEQYF. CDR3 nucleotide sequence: TGCGCCAGCAGCATACAGGGAAACGAGCAGTACTTC. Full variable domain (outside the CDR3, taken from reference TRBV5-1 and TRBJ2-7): KAGVTQTPRYLIKTRGQQVTLSCSPISGHRSVSWYQQTPGQGLQFLFEYFSETQRNKGNFPGRFSGRQFSNSRSEMNVSTLELGDSALYLCASSIQGNEQYFGPGTRLTVT.

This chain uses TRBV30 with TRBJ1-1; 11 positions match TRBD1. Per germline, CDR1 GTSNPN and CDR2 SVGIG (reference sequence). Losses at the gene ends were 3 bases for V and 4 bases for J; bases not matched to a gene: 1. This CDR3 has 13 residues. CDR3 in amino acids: CAWRGTGGTEAFF. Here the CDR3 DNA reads TGTGCCTGGAGGGGGACAGGGGGCACTGAAGCTTTCTTT.

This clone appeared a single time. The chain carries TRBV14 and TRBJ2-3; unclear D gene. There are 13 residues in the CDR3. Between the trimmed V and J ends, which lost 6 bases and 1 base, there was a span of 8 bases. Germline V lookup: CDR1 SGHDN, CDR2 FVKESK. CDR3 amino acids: CASRALGTDTQYF. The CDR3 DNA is TGTGCCAGCAGAGCATTGGGCACAGATACGCAGTATTTT.

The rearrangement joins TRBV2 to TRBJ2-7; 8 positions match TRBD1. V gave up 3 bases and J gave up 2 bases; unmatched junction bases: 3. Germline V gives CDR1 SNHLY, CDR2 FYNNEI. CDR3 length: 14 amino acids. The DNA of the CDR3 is TGTGCCAGCAGTGATATGGACAGGGCCTACGAGCAGTACTTC. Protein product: CASSDMDRAYEQYF.

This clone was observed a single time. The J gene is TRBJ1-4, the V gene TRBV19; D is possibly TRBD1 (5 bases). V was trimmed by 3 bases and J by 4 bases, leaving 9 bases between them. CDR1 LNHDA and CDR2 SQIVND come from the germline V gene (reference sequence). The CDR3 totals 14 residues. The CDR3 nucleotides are TGTGCCAGTAGTATCAGGGAGGGTAATGAAAAACTGTTTTTT. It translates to CASSIREGNEKLFF.

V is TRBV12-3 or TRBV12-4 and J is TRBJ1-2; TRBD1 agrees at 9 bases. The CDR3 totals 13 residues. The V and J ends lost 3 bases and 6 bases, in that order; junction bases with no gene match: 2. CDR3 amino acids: CASSFGQGNGYTF. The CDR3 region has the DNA TGTGCCAGCAGTTTTGGACAGGGGAATGGCTACACCTTC.

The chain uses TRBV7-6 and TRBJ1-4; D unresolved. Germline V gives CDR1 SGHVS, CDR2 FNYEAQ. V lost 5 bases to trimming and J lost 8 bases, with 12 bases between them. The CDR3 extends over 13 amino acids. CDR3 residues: CASSVAVDEKLFF. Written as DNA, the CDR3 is TGTGCCAGCAGCGTTGCAGTTGACGAAAAACTGTTTTTT.

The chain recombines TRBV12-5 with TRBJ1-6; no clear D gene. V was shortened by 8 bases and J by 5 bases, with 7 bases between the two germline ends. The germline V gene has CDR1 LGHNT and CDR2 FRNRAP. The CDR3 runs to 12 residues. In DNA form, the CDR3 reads TGTGCTAGTTCGCGGGATAATTCACCCCTCCACTTT. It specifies CASSRDNSPLHF.

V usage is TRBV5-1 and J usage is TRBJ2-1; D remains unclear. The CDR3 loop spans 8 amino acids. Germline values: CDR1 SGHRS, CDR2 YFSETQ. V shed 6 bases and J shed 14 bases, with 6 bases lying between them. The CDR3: CASTIKFF. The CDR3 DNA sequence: TGCGCCAGCACTATCAAGTTCTTC.

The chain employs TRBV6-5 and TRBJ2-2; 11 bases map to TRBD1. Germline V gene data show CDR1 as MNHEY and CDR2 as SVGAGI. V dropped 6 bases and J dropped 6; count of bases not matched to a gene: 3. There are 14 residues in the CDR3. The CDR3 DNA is TGTGCCAGCAGGAGGGACAGGGGGGCCGGGGAGCTGTTTTTT. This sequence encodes CASRRDRGAGELFF.

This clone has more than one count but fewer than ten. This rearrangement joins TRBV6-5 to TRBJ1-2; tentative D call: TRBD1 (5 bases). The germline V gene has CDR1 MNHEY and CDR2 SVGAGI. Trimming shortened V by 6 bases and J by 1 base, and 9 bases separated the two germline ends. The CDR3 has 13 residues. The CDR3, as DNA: TGTGCCAGCAGGGTCGACAGTAACTATGGCTACACCTTC. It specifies CASRVDSNYGYTF.